The text below deals with one T cell receptor beta chain. Its antigen remains unknown. This CDR3 comprises 17 residues. Between the trimmed V and J ends, which lost 0 bases and 3 bases, there was a span of 14 bases. Per the germline V gene, CDR1 is MNHGY and CDR2 is SAAAGT. The entry originates in a study of cytomegalovirus exposure and HLA in healthy donors. Turning to the study itself: Among the 370 or so donors who were genotyped, about 80% fell in the genetic ancestry cluster that is associated with self-reported Caucasian donors. Findings of the study overall: The authors later found most CMV-associated TCR beta chains appeared HLA-restricted. Accurate prediction of HLA-A and HLA-B alleles (for most subjects) was reportedly achieved from TCR beta sequences.

This PCR relied on a set of 60 Vbeta primers and 13 Jbeta primers. In the study's own analysis: In a later analysis, around 11 million of 65 million to 80 million unique beta chains occurred in at least two donors. Clones were read by immunoSEQ multiplex PCR, and TCRdb kept only the in-frame ones, dropping some. The DNA gave D and trimming, while V, J and clone size come from that table. This sample has around 110,000 clones; around three quarters occur once, and the top ten carry over 4%. The source of this sequence is a man under 40 in good health and CMV-seropositive. The sample taken for sequencing was PBMCs. The V gene is TRBV6-8, the J gene TRBJ1-4; weak D call: TRBD1 (6 bases). The chain's CDR3 is CASSYSRGGRANEKLFF. The CDR3 coding sequence is TGTGCCAGCAGTTACTCGAGGGGGGGCCGGGCTAATGAAAAACTGTTTTTT.